The next 17 T cell receptor beta chains were all read from a single sample in a study of identical twins. A single record per CDR3 protein comes from TCRdb applying MiXCR to the 5' RACE reads. The table records 1.5 million to 2 million distinct CDR3 sequences, about 32% of them present only once. Sequenced material: cord blood. Receptors originate from a newborn girl in good health.

This clonotype was seen a few times. The chain joins TRBV10-3 to TRBJ2-3; TRBD2 agrees at 10 bases. The V gene's germline CDR1 is ENHRY and CDR2 SYGVKD. V dropped 3 bases and J dropped 3; count of bases not matched to a gene: 3. The CDR3 loop spans 15 amino acids. This CDR3 reads CAISELAGSTDTQYF. In DNA, the CDR3 is TGTGCCATCAGTGAACTAGCGGGGTCAACAGATACGCAGTATTTT.

Concerning this clonotype itself: One junction end disagrees with the germline gene, perhaps due to a read error. V is TRBV7-9 and J is TRBJ2-3, with a tentative D call TRBD2 (5 bases). Germline CDR1 reads SEHNR; CDR2 reads FQNEAQ (reference sequence). The CDR3 runs to 14 residues. In DNA form, the CDR3 reads TGTGTCAGCAGCTTAGACGGTGCGGGAGATACGCAGTATTTT. It translates to CVSSLDGAGDTQYF.

This clonotype has more than one count but fewer than ten. V and J are TRBV3-1 and TRBJ2-1; D is perhaps TRBD2 (6 bases). Germline V lookup: CDR1 LGHDT, CDR2 YNNKEL (reference sequence). Trimming left V 1 base short and J 0 bases short, with 13 bases between. The CDR3 consists of 17 residues. The DNA for the CDR3 is TGTGCCAGCAGCCAAGGTCTTCGGGAGAGCTCCTACAATGAGCAGTTCTTC. It translates to CASSQGLRESSYNEQFF.

This clonotype was observed a handful of times. The rearrangement joins TRBV7-2 to TRBJ2-3; D ambiguous. CDR3 length: 13 residues. Per the germline V gene, CDR1 is SGHTA and CDR2 is FQGNSA. V lost 11 bases, J lost 2 bases, and 14 bases lay in between. The CDR3 loop reads CAGSIPPTDTQYF. In DNA, the CDR3 is TGTGCCGGTTCGATACCCCCCACAGATACGCAGTATTTT. Complete variable domain (other parts from reference TRBV7-2 and TRBJ2-3): GAGVSQSPSNKVTEKGKDVELRCDPISGHTALYWYRQSLGQGLEFLIYFQGNSAPDKSGLPSDRFSAERTGGSVSTLTIQRTQQEDSAVYLCAGSIPPTDTQYFGPGTRLTVL.

This chain links TRBV6-1 with TRBJ2-7; the D is unclear. Deletions cut 6 bases from V and 5 bases from J, with 26 bases between. Germline CDR1 and CDR2: MNHNS and SASEGT. CDR3 length equals 17 residues. The CDR3 sequence: CASRGARKTSLVDEQYF. CDR3 sequence (DNA): TGTGCCAGCAGGGGCGCGAGGAAGACCAGCTTAGTGGACGAGCAGTACTTC.

The chain uses TRBV6-6 and TRBJ2-3; no firm D call. V lost 5 bases and J 0 bases, leaving 12 bases between the germline ends. CDR1 and CDR2 from the germline V gene are MNHNY and SVGAGI (reference sequence). CDR3 size: 15 residues. CDR3: CASSGNHKSTDTQYF. The DNA of the CDR3 is TGTGCCAGCAGTGGAAACCATAAAAGCACAGATACGCAGTATTTT.

This clonotype was seen a handful of times. This chain uses TRBV4-1 with TRBJ2-7, with D uncertain. CDR3 length: 15 amino acids. The germline gives CDR1 MGHRA, CDR2 YSYEKL. V lost 4 bases to trimming and J lost 4 bases, with 17 bases between them. CDR3 sequence (DNA): TGCGCCAGCAGCCCAGGCGGCGGACCTCGATACGAGCAGTACTTC. Amino acid sequence: CASSPGGGPRYEQYF.

In its sample, this clonotype was seen a few times. The chain carries TRBV20-1 and TRBJ2-2; the D gene is possibly TRBD1 (5 bases). The CDR3 has 15 amino acids. Trimming stripped 6 bases from V and 6 bases from J, with 20 bases between. Germline-derived CDR1 and CDR2 are DFQATT and SNEGSKA (reference sequence). The CDR3 protein is CSAQNPQGSPGELFF. The CDR3 DNA reads TGCAGTGCCCAAAACCCCCAGGGTTCTCCCGGGGAGCTGTTTTTT.

This chain links TRBV25-1 with TRBJ1-4; 8 bases line up with TRBD1. This CDR3 has 13 residues. After removal of 4 bases from V and 10 bases from J, the junction contained 5 bases not matched to a gene. Germline V gene data show CDR1 as MGHDK and CDR2 as SYGVNS. CDR3 DNA: TGTGCCAGCAGTGCTGGACAGGGCGGAAAACTGTTTTTT. Amino acid sequence: CASSAGQGGKLFF. The full variable domain, its missing parts supplied by reference TRBV25-1 and TRBJ1-4, is EADIYQTPRYLVIGTGKKITLECSQTMGHDKMYWYQQDPGMELHLIHYSYGVNSTEKGDLSSESTVSRIRTEHFPLTLESARPSHTSQYLCASSAGQGGKLFFGSGTQLSVL.

The rearrangement joins TRBV12-3 or TRBV12-4 to TRBJ2-1; perhaps TRBD2 as D (6 bases). Between the trimmed V and J ends, which lost 6 bases and 2 bases, there was a span of 17 bases. CDR3 length equals 16 residues. In DNA, the CDR3 is TGTGCCAGCAGGGGGGGATCGCCCCATACCTACAATGAGCAGTTCTTC. It specifies CASRGGSPHTYNEQFF.

This clonotype occurred a few times. V gene TRBV10-3 combines with J gene TRBJ2-1, with 10 bases matching TRBD1. The CDR3 runs to 15 residues. Germline CDR1 is ENHRY and CDR2 is SYGVKD. The V segment lost 5 bases and the J segment 2 bases; nucleotides outside the gene matches: 3. As DNA, the CDR3 is TGTGCCATCAGTAGGGGGACAGGGGCCTACAATGAGCAGTTCTTC. It codes for CAISRGTGAYNEQFF.

The V and J genes are TRBV7-2 and TRBJ2-7, with 8 positions matching TRBD1. The CDR3 covers 14 residues. Losses at the gene ends were 1 base for V and 6 bases for J; bases not matched to a gene: 5. Germline V gene data show CDR1 as SGHTA and CDR2 as FQGNSA. CDR3 DNA: TGTGCCAGCAGCTTAGACAGGGGGGCGGTCGAGCAGTACTTC. It encodes CASSLDRGAVEQYF.

The rearrangement joins TRBV21-1 to TRBJ1-5; TRBD1 is the table's D call, not checked against the DNA. TRBV21-1 is noted as a pseudogene. CDR3 length: 19 residues. CDR3 loop: CASSKANWGAGPILWPQHF. The CDR3, as DNA: TGTGCCAGCAGCAAAGCGAATTGGGGGGCAGGTCCGATCCTTTGGCCCCAGCATTTT.

The DNA for the CDR3 is TGTGCCATCAGTGGTACACAGGGGAACAGGTTAGGGTTCTTC. This translates into CAISGTQGNRLGFF. J is TRBJ2-1 and V is TRBV10-3, with 7 bases fitting TRBD1. J was trimmed by 15 bases and V by 4 bases; bases with no gene match: 15. Germline V gene data show CDR1 as ENHRY and CDR2 as SYGVKD. The CDR3 length is 14 residues.

The chain combines TRBV4-1 with TRBJ1-4; D gene ambiguous. CDR1 MGHRA and CDR2 YSYEKL come from the germline V gene. V was shortened by 0 bases and J by 5 bases, with 19 bases between the two germline ends. The CDR3 sequence is 18 residues long. Here the CDR3 DNA reads TGCGCCAGCAGCCAAGATCCGGTGCAGGCCAAAGAAAATGAAAAACTGTTTTTT. Translated, it gives CASSQDPVQAKENEKLFF.

This clonotype came up a few times. This sequence joins TRBV24-1 and TRBJ2-1; possibly TRBD2 for D (6 bases). TRBJ2-7 explains the end of the DNA better; the J call may be wrong. This CDR3 region has 16 residues. Germline CDR1 and CDR2: KGHDR and SFDVKD. This CDR3 reads CATSDMAEGSYNEQYF. The DNA of the CDR3 is TGTGCCACCAGTGATATGGCGGAGGGATCCTACAATGAGCAGTACTTC.

The chain uses TRBV9 and TRBJ2-3; 11 positions agree with TRBD2. The CDR3 consists of 19 residues. Trimming took 0 bases from V and 5 from J; bases not matched to a gene: 14. Looked up from germline, CDR1 is SGDLS and CDR2 is YYNGEE. The DNA for the CDR3 is TGTGCCAGCAGCGTAGGTATTAGCGGGAGGGCCGAGCTGAAAGATACGCAGTATTTT. Its protein product is CASSVGISGRAELKDTQYF.